This entry lists 27 T cell receptor beta chains sequenced from one sample in a study of T-cell memory formation after mild COVID-19. MiXCR, run by TCRdb on the 5' RACE reads, gives a single entry per CDR3 protein. The sample lists 250,000 to 300,000 distinct CDR3 sequences, around 15% occurring once. Sequencing used PBMCs or a T cell subset sorted from them (not recorded which). These receptors all come from a man aged 18 to 29 who had mild COVID-19 (a few samples of this study predate the infection). Cell type and time point are not known.

This clonotype was counted a few times. V gene TRBV5-1 combines with J gene TRBJ2-5; 7 nucleotides agree with TRBD2. Germline CDR1 SGHRS, CDR2 YFSETQ. V lost 6 bases, J lost 2 bases, and 7 bases stayed unmatched. The CDR3 runs to 14 residues. CDR3 DNA sequence: TGCGCCAGCAACGAGGGGACTACTCAAGAGACCCAGTACTTC. This gives the protein CASNEGTTQETQYF.

The chain carries TRBV18 and TRBJ2-3; D unclear. The CDR3 runs to 16 residues. The V gene lost 0 bases and the J gene lost 1 base, with 11 bases spanning the gap. The germline gives CDR1 KGHSH, CDR2 LQKENI. CDR3 amino acids: CASSPPPSVGTDTQYF. In nucleotides, the CDR3 is TGTGCCAGCTCACCACCGCCTAGTGTTGGCACAGATACGCAGTATTTT. Full variable domain (rest looked up from reference TRBV18 and TRBJ2-3): NAGVMQNPRHLVRRRGQEARLRCSPMKGHSHVYWYRQLPEEGLKFMVYLQKENIIDESGMPKERFSAEFPKEGPSILRIQQVVRGDSAAYFCASSPPPSVGTDTQYFGPGTRLTVL.

This clonotype came up a few times. The V call is TRBV5-6, the J call TRBJ2-1; 8 nucleotides align to TRBD2. Germline assignment: CDR1 SGHDT and CDR2 YYEEEE. The V and J ends lost 7 bases and 0 bases, in that order; junction bases with no gene match: 21. The CDR3 runs 20 residues. The CDR3 sequence: CASCLMSGGGHSFSYNEQFF. Written as DNA, the CDR3 is TGTGCCAGCTGTCTCATGTCGGGCGGGGGGCACTCCTTCTCCTACAATGAGCAGTTCTTC.

This clonotype showed up many times. The V and J genes are TRBV7-2 and TRBJ1-1; D is unclear. Germline V gene lookup returns CDR1 SGHTA and CDR2 FQGNSA. This CDR3 spans 16 amino acids. V lost 0 bases, J lost 1 base, and 12 bases lay in between. The CDR3 nucleotides read TGTGCCAGCAGCTTAGCCAACTTTGGTGGGAACACTGAAGCTTTCTTT. The encoded protein is CASSLANFGGNTEAFF.

J is TRBJ2-3 and V is TRBV28, with 10 bases that match TRBD2. CDR1 and CDR2 (germline): MDHEN, SYDVKM. The CDR3 covers 14 residues. Trimming at V came to 5 bases and at J to 5 bases, leaving 4 bases not matched to a gene. CDR3 in amino acids: CASSGLAEGDTQYF. CDR3 coding DNA: TGTGCCAGCAGTGGACTAGCGGAGGGAGATACGCAGTATTTT.

The chain employs TRBV5-5 and TRBJ1-4; 9 nucleotides match TRBD1. This CDR3 spans 14 amino acids. Per germline, CDR1 SGHKS and CDR2 YYEKEE (reference sequence). V lost 3 bases and J lost 8; bases outside the gene matches: 5. CDR3 nucleotide sequence: TGTGCCAGCAGCTCCCGGACAGGGGACGAAAAACTGTTTTTT. Its protein is CASSSRTGDEKLFF.

The V call is TRBV5-1, the J call TRBJ2-5; 8 bases map to TRBD1. Germline lookup yields CDR1 SGHRS and CDR2 YFSETQ. V was pared by 5 bases and J by 5 bases, with 8 bases of the junction left unmatched. This CDR3 is 14 amino acids long. The DNA of the CDR3 is TGCGCCAGCAGACAAGCAGGGGGCGCGGAGACCCAGTACTTC. Its translation is CASRQAGGAETQYF.

This clonotype appeared a few times. CDR3 sequence reads: CASSPRQAGGFYEQYF. The DNA for the CDR3 is TGTGCCAGCAGCCCGCGACAGGCGGGGGGCTTCTACGAGCAGTACTTC. V and J are TRBV11-2 and TRBJ2-7; 8 nucleotides agree with TRBD2. Losses at the gene ends were 5 bases for V and 3 bases for J; bases not matched to a gene: 12. The CDR3 runs 16 residues. Germline values: CDR1 SGHAT, CDR2 FQNNGV.

The V gene is TRBV5-4, the J gene TRBJ2-5; D perhaps matches TRBD2 (5 bases). Trimming pared 1 base from V and 5 bases from J, leaving 9 bases between. The CDR3 is 13 residues long. Germline V lookup: CDR1 SGHNT, CDR2 YYREEE (reference sequence). CDR3 DNA sequence: TGTGCCAGCAGCTTGTACGGGGTGGAGACCCAGTACTTC. This translates into CASSLYGVETQYF. The whole variable domain, filled in from reference TRBV5-4 and TRBJ2-5, reads ETGVTQSPTHLIKTRGQQVTLRCSSQSGHNTVSWYQQALGQGPQFIFQYYREEENGRGNFPPRFSGLQFPNYSSELNVNALELDDSALYLCASSLYGVETQYFGPGTRLLVL.

There are many counts of this clonotype. The chain links TRBV27 to TRBJ2-7, with no clear D. The CDR3 runs 13 residues. Trimming removed 6 bases at V and 0 bases at J, with 9 bases between. The germline gives CDR1 MNHEY, CDR2 SMNVEV (reference sequence). DNA of the CDR3: TGTGCCAGCAGGTCAAGGAACTCCTACGAGCAGTACTTC. The encoded protein is CASRSRNSYEQYF.

This clonotype occurred many times. V usage is TRBV4-3 and J usage is TRBJ1-1; D gene unclear. The V gene lost 4 bases and the J gene lost 7 bases, with 13 bases spanning the gap. This CDR3 contains 13 residues. Germline CDR1 LGHNA, CDR2 YSLEER. CDR3 sequence: CASSRMNGLEAFF. The CDR3 DNA reads TGCGCCAGCAGCCGAATGAACGGGCTTGAAGCTTTCTTT.

V is TRBV7-6 and J is TRBJ1-1; D is unclear. The V end lost 5 bases, the J end lost 3 bases, and 22 bases lay between the germline ends. The CDR3 is 17 amino acids. CDR1 SGHVS and CDR2 FNYEAQ come from the germline V gene. CDR3 amino acids: CASSGERFGGSHTEAFF. DNA of the CDR3: TGTGCCAGCAGCGGCGAGAGGTTTGGAGGGAGTCACACTGAAGCTTTCTTT.

In DNA, the CDR3 is TGTGCCAGCAGCCCTCAGAGGGGGGCGTTAGATACGCAGTATTTT. Its translation is CASSPQRGALDTQYF. The genes are TRBV7-3 and TRBJ2-3; D might be TRBD1 or TRBD2, each matching 6 bases. The CDR3 contains 15 residues. CDR1 SGHTA and CDR2 FQGTGA come from the germline V gene. Deletions cut 5 bases from V and 5 bases from J, with 17 bases between.

This clonotype has just a few counts. The chain uses TRBV5-1 and TRBJ2-3; 10 bases fit TRBD2. This CDR3 has 16 amino acids. V shed 3 bases and J 5 bases; nucleotides not matched to a gene: 9. CDR1 SGHRS and CDR2 YFSETQ come from the germline V gene. The DNA for the CDR3 is TGCGCCAGCAGCTACGTACTAGCGGGGCGGGGAGATACGCAGTATTTT. It encodes CASSYVLAGRGDTQYF. Full variable domain (missing parts from reference TRBV5-1 and TRBJ2-3): KAGVTQTPRYLIKTRGQQVTLSCSPISGHRSVSWYQQTPGQGLQFLFEYFSETQRNKGNFPGRFSGRQFSNSRSEMNVSTLELGDSALYLCASSYVLAGRGDTQYFGPGTRLTVL.

CDR3 coding DNA: TGTGCCATCAGTGAGTCGGGTTATGGCTACACCTTC. Its translation: CAISESGYGYTF. This sequence joins TRBV10-3 and TRBJ1-2; D is uncertain. The V end lost 0 bases, the J end lost 5 bases, and 4 bases lay between the germline ends. The V gene's germline CDR1 is ENHRY and CDR2 SYGVKD. The CDR3 loop spans 12 amino acids.

In its sample, this clonotype was seen many times. CDR3 protein: CASSGLRYEQYF. The CDR3 DNA is TGTGCCAGCAGTGGATTGCGCTACGAGCAGTACTTC. The chain employs TRBV6-5 and TRBJ2-7; D is unresolved. Germline V CDR1 and CDR2: MNHEY, SVGAGI. V shed 5 bases and J shed 3 bases, with 8 bases lying between them. This CDR3 has 12 residues.

There are a few counts of this clonotype. The V and J genes are TRBV12-3 or TRBV12-4 and TRBJ2-1, with a possible D match to TRBD1 (6 bases). This CDR3 is built from 15 residues. With 5 bases removed from V and 8 bases from J, the gap between germline ends came to 19 bases. CDR3 region: CASSKSEDSSYEQFF. CDR3 DNA: TGTGCCAGCAGTAAAAGTGAGGACAGCAGTTATGAGCAGTTCTTC.

The sample holds many counts of this clonotype. This chain joins TRBV29-1 and TRBJ1-1; 7 nucleotides agree with TRBD1. V lost 8 bases and J lost 1; bases outside the gene matches: 10. From germline, CDR1 is SQVTM and CDR2 ANQGSEA. The CDR3 is 14 amino acids. Written as DNA, the CDR3 is TGCAGCCCGCAAAGACAGGGCCCGAACACTGAAGCTTTCTTT. Its translation: CSPQRQGPNTEAFF. The variable domain in full, completed from reference TRBV29-1 and TRBJ1-1, reads SAVISQKPSRDICQRGTSLTIQCQVDSQVTMMFWYRQQPGQSLTLIATANQGSEATYESGFVIDKFPISRPNLTFSTLTVSNMSPEDSSIYLCSPQRQGPNTEAFFGQGTRLTVV.

V usage is TRBV7-2 and J usage is TRBJ2-1, with TRBD2 identical over 8 bases. The CDR3 is 13 amino acids. Germline V CDR1 and CDR2: SGHTA, FQGNSA. Trimming at V came to 1 base and at J to 12 bases, leaving 5 bases not matched to a gene. CDR3 nucleotide sequence: TGTGCCAGCAGCTTAGGACGGGAGGGCTGGCAGTTCTTC. Its translation is CASSLGREGWQFF.

This clonotype was picked up many times. The chain is built from TRBV14 and TRBJ2-1, with D maybe TRBD1 (6 bases). The V end lost 4 bases, the J end lost 8 bases, and 18 bases lay between the germline ends. Germline CDR1 reads SGHDN; CDR2 reads FVKESK. The CDR3 is 15 residues long. The CDR3 DNA reads as TGTGCCAGCAGCCCCCTTGGGTGGGGGCTGGATGAGCAGTTCTTC. Its protein product is CASSPLGWGLDEQFF.

V usage is TRBV6-6 and J usage is TRBJ1-5, with a possible D match to TRBD1 (6 bases). CDR1 is MNHNY, CDR2 SVGAGI, per germline (reference sequence). The length of the CDR3 is 16 residues. V was shortened by 0 bases and J by 6 bases, with 15 bases between the two germline ends. The CDR3 coding sequence is TGTGCCAGCAGTTACTCTGAGGGGGAATTTGGTCAGCCCCAGCATTTT. Encoded protein: CASSYSEGEFGQPQHF.

This clonotype was picked up a small number of times. V and J are TRBV15 and TRBJ2-2; 8 nucleotides align to TRBD1. The germline V gene has CDR1 LNHNV and CDR2 YYDKDF (reference sequence). CDR3 length equals 17 residues. The J segment lost 3 bases and the V segment lost 1 base, leaving 7 bases of the junction unmatched. DNA of the CDR3: TGTGCCACCAGCAGAGGACCGGACAGGGCTTACACCGGGGAGCTGTTTTTT. Protein: CATSRGPDRAYTGELFF. The full variable domain, its missing parts supplied by reference TRBV15 and TRBJ2-2, is DAMVIQNPRYQVTQFGKPVTLSCSQTLNHNVMYWYQQKSSQAPKLLFHYYDKDFNNEADTPDNFQSRRPNTSFCFLDIRSPGLGDTAMYLCATSRGPDRAYTGELFFGEGSRLTVL.

This clonotype was counted many times. This rearrangement joins TRBV4-1 to TRBJ2-2; D is unresolved. Germline lookup yields CDR1 MGHRA and CDR2 YSYEKL. V dropped 1 base and J dropped 4 bases, with 10 bases sitting between them. The CDR3 consists of 15 residues. The CDR3: CASSQVPGSTGELFF. The CDR3 DNA follows: TGCGCCAGCAGCCAAGTTCCGGGCTCCACCGGGGAGCTGTTTTTT.

This clonotype turned up a few times. The J gene is TRBJ1-5, the V gene TRBV5-5, with TRBD1 as a possible D gene (5 bases). This CDR3 has 15 residues. V dropped 0 bases and J dropped 6 bases, with 13 bases sitting between them. Germline V gives CDR1 SGHKS, CDR2 YYEKEE (reference sequence). The CDR3 reads CASSLGMVGGQPQHF. The CDR3 DNA follows: TGTGCCAGCAGCTTGGGAATGGTCGGGGGTCAGCCCCAGCATTTT.

The V call is TRBV5-1, the J call TRBJ2-1, with D tentatively TRBD1 (6 bases). The germline CDR1 and CDR2 sequences are SGHRS and YFSETQ. The CDR3 is made up of 15 amino acids. V was clipped by 0 bases and J by 6 bases, with 13 bases between them. The CDR3 protein is CASSLGFEGVNEQFF. CDR3 coding DNA: TGCGCCAGCAGCTTGGGTTTCGAGGGGGTCAATGAGCAGTTCTTC.

DNA of the CDR3: TGTGCCAGCAATCGAGACCCCACAGATACGCAGTATTTT. It encodes CASNRDPTDTQYF. The chain has TRBV6-5 and TRBJ2-3; D is ambiguous. Trimming removed 7 bases from V and 2 bases from J, with 10 bases in between. The CDR3 runs to 13 residues. Germline V gives CDR1 MNHEY, CDR2 SVGAGI.

The chain carries TRBV6-5 and TRBJ2-7; 10 bases line up with TRBD1. With 2 bases clipped from V and 3 bases from J, the junction kept 7 bases outside the gene matches. This CDR3 spans 16 amino acids. The germline gives CDR1 MNHEY, CDR2 SVGAGI. Here the CDR3 reads CASSYHGTGVGYEQYF. The CDR3 nucleotides are TGTGCCAGCAGTTACCACGGGACAGGGGTGGGCTACGAGCAGTACTTC.